The 11 T cell receptor beta chains listed next were all sequenced from one sample in a study of blood T cell repertoires in COVID-19. Profiled with immunoSEQ multiplex PCR; TCRdb holds only in-frame clones, not every one. The table lists roughly 250,000 clones, about 80% of them singletons. Source material: peripheral blood. The receptors stem from a human donor in a cohort sampled during active COVID-19.

The V and J genes are TRBV11-2 and TRBJ2-2, with D possibly TRBD2 on 5 matching bases. CDR1 is SGHAT and CDR2 is FQNNGV in the germline V gene. Trimming pared 3 bases from V and 0 bases from J, leaving 14 bases between. CDR3 length equals 17 residues. The CDR3 loop reads CASSFGGVPSNTGELFF. CDR3 sequence (DNA): TGTGCCAGCAGCTTTGGAGGTGTTCCCTCGAACACCGGGGAGCTGTTTTTT. Using reference TRBV11-2 and TRBJ2-2 for the parts outside the CDR3, the full variable domain is EAGVAQSPRYKIIEKRQSVAFWCNPISGHATLYWYQQILGQGPKLLIQFQNNGVVDDSQLPKDRFSAERLKGVDSTLKIQPAKLEDSAVYLCASSFGGVPSNTGELFFGEGSRLTVL.

V gene TRBV4-3 combines with J gene TRBJ2-6, with D tentatively TRBD1 (6 bases). CDR3 size: 16 residues. Germline V gene lookup returns CDR1 LGHNA and CDR2 YSLEER. Trimming stripped 0 bases from V and 2 bases from J, with 8 bases between. The CDR3 reads CASSQEGGPGANVLTF. CDR3 in DNA: TGCGCCAGCAGCCAAGAAGGGGGACCTGGGGCCAACGTCCTGACTTTC.

This clone was seen a few times. The CDR3 here is CASREIGGENTEAFF. The CDR3 DNA reads as TGTGCCAGCAGAGAAATAGGGGGCGAGAACACTGAAGCTTTCTTT. The rearrangement links TRBV6-4 to TRBJ1-1; TRBD1 agrees at 7 bases. The CDR3 consists of 15 residues. With V trimmed by 6 bases and J by 1 base, 8 bases remained unmatched. Germline assignment: CDR1 MRHNA and CDR2 SNTAGT.

This clone was counted only a few times. The CDR3 loop reads CASSFRGSSGYNEQFF. Here the CDR3 DNA reads TGTGCCAGCAGCTTTAGGGGTTCTAGCGGTTACAATGAGCAGTTCTTC. The rearrangement joins TRBV5-6 to TRBJ2-1; 7 positions match TRBD2. With V trimmed by 2 bases and J by 4 bases, 9 bases remained unmatched. Per the germline V gene, CDR1 is SGHDT and CDR2 is YYEEEE. The CDR3 is 16 amino acids.

V usage is TRBV19 and J usage is TRBJ2-5, with D possibly being TRBD1 (5 bases). This CDR3 is built from 14 residues. Germline V gene data show CDR1 as LNHDA and CDR2 as SQIVND (reference sequence). V lost 6 bases and J lost 5, with 16 bases in between. As DNA, the CDR3 is TGTGCCAGTAGACCTATAGGGGTGTCGGAGACCCAGTACTTC. Residues: CASRPIGVSETQYF. Looking up the rest from reference TRBV19 and TRBJ2-5 gives the full variable domain: DGGITQSPKYLFRKEGQNVTLSCEQNLNHDAMYWYRQDPGQGLRLIYYSQIVNDFQKGDIAEGYSVSREKKESFPLTVTSAQKNPTAFYLCASRPIGVSETQYFGPGTRLLVL.

The chain uses TRBV5-4 and TRBJ2-2; 8 nucleotides agree with TRBD1. With 2 bases clipped from V and 3 bases from J, the junction kept 3 bases outside the gene matches. CDR1 is SGHNT, CDR2 YYREEE, per germline (reference sequence). The CDR3 consists of 15 residues. CDR3 bases: TGTGCCAGCAGCTTACAGGGGGTAGACACCGGGGAGCTGTTTTTT. This codes for CASSLQGVDTGELFF. The full variable domain, rest sourced from reference TRBV5-4 and TRBJ2-2, is ETGVTQSPTHLIKTRGQQVTLRCSSQSGHNTVSWYQQALGQGPQFIFQYYREEENGRGNFPPRFSGLQFPNYSSELNVNALELDDSALYLCASSLQGVDTGELFFGEGSRLTVL.

CDR3 sequence reads: CASSKGLSNEQFF. CDR3 in DNA: TGTGCCAGTAGTAAGGGACTCTCCAATGAGCAGTTCTTC. The gene calls are TRBV19 and TRBJ2-1; D might be TRBD2 (6 bases). The CDR3 covers 13 residues. The germline V gene has CDR1 LNHDA and CDR2 SQIVND (reference sequence). V was clipped by 4 bases and J by 6 bases, with 10 bases between them.

The V and J genes are TRBV28 and TRBJ2-7; D might be TRBD2 (5 bases). Germline V lookup: CDR1 MDHEN, CDR2 SYDVKM. This CDR3 spans 15 amino acids. Trimming stripped 5 bases from V and 9 bases from J, with 23 bases between. CDR3 region: CASSAAGGALTWQYF. Written as DNA, the CDR3 is TGTGCCAGCAGTGCTGCCGGAGGAGCGTTAACCTGGCAGTACTTC.

The chain carries TRBV5-4 and TRBJ2-2; D gene uncertain. This CDR3 is 15 amino acids long. Between the trimmed V and J ends, which lost 3 bases and 0 bases, there was a span of 9 bases. CDR1 SGHNT and CDR2 YYREEE come from the germline V gene (reference sequence). CDR3 residues: CASSSARTNTGELFF. In DNA, the CDR3 is TGTGCCAGCAGCTCAGCCAGGACGAACACCGGGGAGCTGTTTTTT.

The V and J genes are TRBV5-1 and TRBJ1-2; D perhaps matches TRBD1 (6 bases). The CDR3 sequence is 13 residues long. The V and J ends lost 4 bases and 7 bases respectively, with 14 bases between them. Germline lookup yields CDR1 SGHRS and CDR2 YFSETQ. Written as DNA, the CDR3 is TGCGCCAGCAGCATCACCGGGGGGCTTGGCTACACCTTC. It codes for CASSITGGLGYTF.

The J gene is TRBJ2-7, the V gene TRBV28, with TRBD1 identical over 8 bases. The germline gives CDR1 MDHEN, CDR2 SYDVKM. V lost 4 bases to trimming and J lost 0 bases; unmatched junction nucleotides: 8. The CDR3 has 16 residues. The CDR3 sequence: CASSYDRGRFSYEQYF. CDR3 DNA sequence: TGTGCCAGCAGTTACGACAGGGGACGCTTCTCCTACGAGCAGTACTTC. Variable domain in full (rest from reference TRBV28 and TRBJ2-7): DVKVTQSSRYLVKRTGEKVFLECVQDMDHENMFWYRQDPGLGLRLIYFSYDVKMKEKGDIPEGYSVSREKKERFSLILESASTNQTSMYLCASSYDRGRFSYEQYFGPGTRLTVT.